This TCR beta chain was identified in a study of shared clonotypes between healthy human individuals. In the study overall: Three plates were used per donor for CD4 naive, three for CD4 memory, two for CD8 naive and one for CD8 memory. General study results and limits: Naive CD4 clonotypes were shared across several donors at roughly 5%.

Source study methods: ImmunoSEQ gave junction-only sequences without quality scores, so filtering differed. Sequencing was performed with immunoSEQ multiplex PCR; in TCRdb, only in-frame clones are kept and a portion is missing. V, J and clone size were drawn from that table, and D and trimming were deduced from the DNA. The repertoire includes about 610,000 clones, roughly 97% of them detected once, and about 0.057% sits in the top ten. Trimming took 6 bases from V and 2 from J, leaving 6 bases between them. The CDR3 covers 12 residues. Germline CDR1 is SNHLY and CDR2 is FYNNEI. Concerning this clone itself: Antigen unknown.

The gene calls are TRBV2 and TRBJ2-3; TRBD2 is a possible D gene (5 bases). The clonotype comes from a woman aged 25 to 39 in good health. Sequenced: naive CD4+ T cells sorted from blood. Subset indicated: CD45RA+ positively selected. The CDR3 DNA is TGTGCCAGCAGGAGGGCCACAGATACGCAGTATTTT. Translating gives CASRRATDTQYF.